These 20 T cell receptor beta chains share one sample of origin, sequenced in a study of blood T cell repertoires in COVID-19. Clones were sequenced by immunoSEQ multiplex PCR, and TCRdb holds only the in-frame ones, with some missing. The sample lists around 250,000 clones; 65% to 90% were seen once. What was sequenced was peripheral blood. These receptors came from a man aged 50-60 years with active or convalescent COVID-19.

V is TRBV6-6 and J is TRBJ1-1; a possible D gene is TRBD1 (5 bases). Trimming shortened V by 0 bases and J by 8 bases, and 7 bases separated the two germline ends. The CDR3 consists of 12 residues. Germline CDR1 is MNHNY and CDR2 is SVGAGI (reference sequence). The CDR3 loop is CASSYSREEAFF. CDR3 DNA: TGTGCCAGCAGTTACTCCAGGGAAGAAGCTTTCTTT.

V gene TRBV29-1 combines with J gene TRBJ2-3; 8 nucleotides match TRBD2. From germline, CDR1 is SQVTM and CDR2 ANQGSEA. V lost 4 bases, J lost 4 bases, and 4 bases stayed unmatched. The CDR3 runs to 13 residues. The CDR3, as DNA: TGCAGCGTTGCCGGGGGGGGTCCAGATACGCAGTATTTT. Translating gives CSVAGGGPDTQYF.

The rearrangement links TRBV2 to TRBJ2-1; D is possibly TRBD2 (6 bases). CDR3 length: 12 amino acids. V was cut by 4 bases and J by 9 bases, with 10 bases left in between. In germline, CDR1 is SNHLY, CDR2 FYNNEI. CDR3: CASSGGEVEQFF. The CDR3, as DNA: TGTGCCAGCAGTGGGGGGGAGGTTGAGCAGTTCTTC.

The genes are TRBV11-2 and TRBJ2-7; 9 bases are shared with TRBD1. Germline V gives CDR1 SGHAT, CDR2 FQNNGV. This CDR3 is 16 amino acids long. Unmatched junction bases numbered 5, after V lost 0 bases and J lost 2 bases. CDR3 nucleotide sequence: TGTGCCAGCAGCTTAGACGGGACAGGGCCGACCTACGAGCAGTACTTC. The encoded protein is CASSLDGTGPTYEQYF. The full variable domain, in which reference TRBV11-2 and TRBJ2-7 provide the parts outside the CDR3, is EAGVAQSPRYKIIEKRQSVAFWCNPISGHATLYWYQQILGQGPKLLIQFQNNGVVDDSQLPKDRFSAERLKGVDSTLKIQPAKLEDSAVYLCASSLDGTGPTYEQYFGPGTRLTVT.

The chain recombines TRBV5-1 with TRBJ2-1, with 12 nucleotides matching TRBD2. Per the germline V gene, CDR1 is SGHRS and CDR2 is YFSETQ. The CDR3 totals 16 residues. The V gene end was trimmed by 0 bases and the J gene end by 10 bases; junction bases not matched to a gene: 8. The chain's CDR3 is CASSLGGTSGFGEQFF. The DNA for the CDR3 is TGCGCCAGCAGCTTGGGTGGGACTAGCGGGTTTGGCGAGCAGTTCTTC.

This chain links TRBV29-1 with TRBJ2-6, with D possibly TRBD2 on 5 matching bases. Trimming took off 4 bases at V and 1 base at J, with 14 bases between the two ends. Per germline, CDR1 SQVTM and CDR2 ANQGSEA. This CDR3 spans 16 amino acids. The CDR3 DNA sequence: TGCAGCGTTGTTTTTCGCGGGCATTCTGGGGCCAACGTCCTGACTTTC. It is translated as CSVVFRGHSGANVLTF.

J is TRBJ2-1 and V is TRBV14, with 8 bases identical to TRBD2. There are 16 residues in the CDR3. The junction had 7 bases not matched to a gene; V was cut back by 0 bases and J by 6 bases. Per the germline V gene, CDR1 is SGHDN and CDR2 is FVKESK. The CDR3 DNA reads as TGTGCCAGCAGCCAAGATTGGGCTAGCGGGCGCAATGAGCAGTTCTTC. Translated, it gives CASSQDWASGRNEQFF.

V gene TRBV28 combines with J gene TRBJ2-1; possibly TRBD1 for D (5 bases). The CDR3 sequence is 16 residues long. Per germline, CDR1 MDHEN and CDR2 SYDVKM. V shed 5 bases and J shed 4 bases, with 18 bases lying between them. This CDR3 reads CASSPPGLSIYNEQFF. CDR3 nucleotides: TGTGCCAGCAGTCCTCCAGGGCTCTCGATTTACAATGAGCAGTTCTTC.

This sequence joins TRBV24-1 and TRBJ1-1; TRBD1 agrees at 7 bases. Germline V gives CDR1 KGHDR, CDR2 SFDVKD. J was trimmed by 7 bases and V by 3 bases; bases with no gene match: 1. The CDR3 covers 12 residues. The CDR3 protein is CATSDRTGEAFF. The CDR3 DNA sequence: TGTGCCACCAGTGATCGGACAGGTGAAGCTTTCTTT.

The chain employs TRBV29-1 and TRBJ2-5; the match to TRBD2 covers 7 bases. V shed 6 bases and J 4 bases; nucleotides not matched to a gene: 2. Germline V CDR1 and CDR2: SQVTM, ANQGSEA. The CDR3 is 11 residues long. This CDR3 reads CSVVAGETQYF. In nucleotides, the CDR3 is TGCAGCGTGGTAGCGGGAGAGACCCAGTACTTC.

The gene calls are TRBV30 and TRBJ1-5; TRBD1 might be the D (5 bases). The germline V gene has CDR1 GTSNPN and CDR2 SVGIG (reference sequence). This CDR3 region has 15 residues. Trimming pared 5 bases from V and 4 bases from J, leaving 18 bases between. The CDR3 protein is CAWEAGGTANQPQHF. DNA for the CDR3: TGTGCCTGGGAGGCGGGAGGGACGGCTAATCAGCCCCAGCATTTT.

The chain employs TRBV2 and TRBJ2-7; tentatively, D is TRBD1 (5 bases). Germline CDR1 is SNHLY and CDR2 is FYNNEI. Trimming stripped 7 bases from V and 0 bases from J, with 16 bases between. This CDR3 region has 15 residues. The CDR3 coding sequence is TGTGCCAGCACCGGCTCCAACAGGTTCTCCTACGAGCAGTACTTC. It yields the protein CASTGSNRFSYEQYF. Together with reference TRBV2 and TRBJ2-7, the CDR3 gives the full variable domain: EPEVTQTPSHQVTQMGQEVILRCVPISNHLYFYWYRQILGQKVEFLVSFYNNEISEKSEIFDDQFSVERPDGSNFTLKIRSTKLEDSAMYFCASTGSNRFSYEQYFGPGTRLTVT.

CDR3 DNA sequence: TGTGCCAGCAGCCCCGCCTTGGTGGGAGTGGATTCCTACGAGCAGTACTTC. This codes for CASSPALVGVDSYEQYF. The chain carries TRBV7-2 and TRBJ2-7, with TRBD2 as a possible D gene (5 bases). Per the germline V gene, CDR1 is SGHTA and CDR2 is FQGNSA. V lost 5 bases, J lost 1 base, and 21 bases lay in between. CDR3 length equals 17 residues.

The chain is built from TRBV7-9 and TRBJ2-1; D uncertain. Per the germline V gene, CDR1 is SEHNR and CDR2 is FQNEAQ (reference sequence). The CDR3 runs 14 residues. Trimming shortened V by 5 bases and J by 2 bases, and 10 bases separated the two germline ends. The CDR3, as DNA: TGTGCCAGCAGCCCTGCAGGCGCCTACAATGAGCAGTTCTTC. This translates into CASSPAGAYNEQFF.

The chain joins TRBV3-1 (or the pseudogene TRBV3-2) to TRBJ2-5; maybe TRBD1 (5 bases). Germline CDR1 LGHDT, CDR2 YNNKEL (reference sequence). V gave up 4 bases and J gave up 1 base, with 10 bases separating them. The CDR3 consists of 14 residues. The DNA of the CDR3 is TGTGCCAGCAGCCCCCAGGGTTCCCAAGAGACCCAGTACTTC. It specifies CASSPQGSQETQYF.

The V gene is TRBV6-5, the J gene TRBJ2-2, with 7 bases aligning to TRBD2. Germline V gene sequence: CDR1 MNHEY, CDR2 SVGAGI. The CDR3 spans 15 residues. V lost 9 bases and J lost 6; bases outside the gene matches: 13. The CDR3 DNA reads as TGTGCCAGTCATTCTGGGGGGGGTGCGGCCGGGGAGCTGTTTTTT. Protein product: CASHSGGGAAGELFF.

The CDR3 reads CASSPRRPPQGSHTDTQYF. The DNA for the CDR3 is TGTGCCAGCTCACCACGTAGGCCACCTCAGGGGTCGCACACAGATACGCAGTATTTT. The V and J genes are TRBV18 and TRBJ2-3; weak D call: TRBD1 (6 bases). From germline, CDR1 is KGHSH and CDR2 LQKENI. Trimming removed 1 base at V and 2 bases at J, with 22 bases between. The CDR3 has 19 amino acids.

The table lists this clone with a count of one. The chain combines TRBV4-3 with TRBJ1-5; 7 nucleotides agree with TRBD1. Trimming took 2 bases from V and 6 from J; bases not matched to a gene: 7. Looked up from germline, CDR1 is LGHNA and CDR2 is YSLEER. This CDR3 region has 15 residues. CDR3 sequence reads: CASSQLQGQGQPQHF. In DNA form, the CDR3 reads TGCGCCAGCAGCCAACTACAGGGGCAAGGTCAGCCCCAGCATTTT.

In the case of this clone: Other nucleotide sequences in the sample specify the same CDR3. The chain couples TRBV30 to TRBJ1-1; 9 nucleotides agree with TRBD1. Germline values: CDR1 GTSNPN, CDR2 SVGIG (reference sequence). The CDR3 runs to 14 residues. After removal of 0 bases from V and 4 bases from J, the junction contained 3 bases not matched to a gene. CDR3 loop: CAWSVGTGSTEAFF. In DNA form, the CDR3 reads TGTGCCTGGAGTGTGGGGACAGGGAGCACTGAAGCTTTCTTT.

The chain joins TRBV18 to TRBJ2-1, with 7 nucleotides matching TRBD1. Germline CDR1 reads KGHSH; CDR2 reads LQKENI. The CDR3 loop spans 15 amino acids. J was trimmed by 7 bases and V by 3 bases; bases with no gene match: 9. The CDR3 DNA is TGTGCCAGCTCACCCACGACAGGGTACTCAAATGAGCAGTTCTTC. Translating gives CASSPTTGYSNEQFF.